One and the same sample provided the 20 T cell receptor beta chains below, sequenced in a study of shared clonotypes between healthy human individuals. Only in-frame clones appear in the TCRdb table, and some are missing; sequencing was by immunoSEQ multiplex PCR. The table records under 120,000 clones, about 67% of them present only once. Input material: memory CD8+ T cells sorted from blood. Regarding subset: CD45RO+ cells pooled with CCR7-negative TemRA cells. The receptor set was obtained from a woman younger than 45 in good health.

The V gene is TRBV19, the J gene TRBJ2-5; D gene uncertain. The tail of the sequence fits TRBJ2-7 better, so the J call may be wrong. CDR3 size: 14 residues. Germline V gene lookup returns CDR1 LNHDA and CDR2 SQIVND (reference sequence). Here the CDR3 DNA reads TGTGCCAGTAGTAGAGAGTTTACCTCCTACGAGCAGTACTTC. Amino acids: CASSREFTSYEQYF.

The sample holds a few counts of this clone. The chain is built from TRBV28 and TRBJ1-4, with 8 bases aligning to TRBD1. With V trimmed by 4 bases and J by 7 bases, 14 bases remained unmatched. The CDR3 is 17 residues long. CDR1 and CDR2 from the germline V gene are MDHEN and SYDVKM. The CDR3 coding sequence is TGTGCCAGCAGTTCCCCGACGCGGACAGGGTTTCGTGAAAAACTGTTTTTT. Protein sequence: CASSSPTRTGFREKLFF.

This clone has ten or more counts. The genes are TRBV12-2 and TRBJ2-7; the DNA was not compared with TRBD2, the D call given in the table. TRBV12-2 has pseudogene status. This CDR3 is 14 amino acids long. Here the CDR3 reads CASRLFFSGYEQYF. The DNA of the CDR3 is TGTGCAAGTCGCTTATTTTTTTCCGGCTACGAGCAGTACTTC.

CDR3 loop: CASSPRKDEQYF. In DNA form, the CDR3 reads TGTGCCAGCAGTCCCCGTAAGGACGAGCAGTACTTC. The chain joins TRBV27 to TRBJ2-7; D is unclear. V was trimmed by 5 bases and J by 5 bases, leaving 10 bases between them. CDR3 length: 12 residues. Germline V gene sequence: CDR1 MNHEY, CDR2 SMNVEV (reference sequence).

The V call is TRBV9, the J call TRBJ2-3; D unclear. CDR3 length equals 12 residues. Looked up from germline, CDR1 is SGDLS and CDR2 is YYNGEE. V lost 3 bases, J lost 2 bases, and 4 bases lay in between. The CDR3 here is CASSAITDTQYF. CDR3 nucleotides: TGTGCCAGCAGCGCAATCACAGATACGCAGTATTTT.

This chain connects TRBV6-5 to TRBJ1-5; D is undetermined. CDR1 and CDR2 (germline): MNHEY, SVGAGI. V was clipped by 6 bases and J by 4 bases, with 10 bases between them. There are 13 residues in the CDR3. The CDR3 DNA sequence: TGTGCCAGCAGCAACACAGAGAATCAGCCCCAGCATTTT. Its protein is CASSNTENQPQHF.

The chain uses TRBV4-1 and TRBJ2-7; TRBD1 matches at 9 bases. This CDR3 has 16 amino acids. In germline, CDR1 is MGHRA, CDR2 YSYEKL. V lost 4 bases, J lost 7 bases, and 14 bases stayed unmatched. This CDR3 is CASSPWTGATVGEQYF. For the CDR3, the DNA is TGCGCCAGCAGCCCATGGACAGGGGCTACGGTTGGGGAGCAGTACTTC.

V is TRBV7-9 and J is TRBJ1-2; 7 bases are a match to TRBD1. The V gene end was trimmed by 5 bases and the J gene end by 4 bases; junction bases not matched to a gene: 7. Germline V CDR1 and CDR2: SEHNR, FQNEAQ (reference sequence). The CDR3 spans 14 residues. CDR3 sequence (DNA): TGTGCCAGCAGCCCACCCGACAGGGTCTATGGCTACACCTTC. Amino acid sequence: CASSPPDRVYGYTF.

The chain recombines TRBV4-1 with TRBJ1-2; D gene uncertain. CDR3 length: 16 residues. Trimming removed 1 base at V and 6 bases at J, with 18 bases between. Germline lookup yields CDR1 MGHRA and CDR2 YSYEKL. The CDR3 DNA sequence: TGCGCCAGCAGCCAAGTTCACCCCGGTGGACCCGATGGCTACACCTTC. Its protein product is CASSQVHPGGPDGYTF.

This chain joins TRBV4-1 and TRBJ2-7; D call uncertain. V lost 1 base to trimming and J lost 0 bases, with 13 bases between them. There are 16 residues in the CDR3. The germline V gene has CDR1 MGHRA and CDR2 YSYEKL. In nucleotides, the CDR3 is TGCGCCAGCAGCCAAGGATCATGGTCCGGCTCCTACGAGCAGTACTTC. Encoded protein: CASSQGSWSGSYEQYF.

The CDR3 nucleotides read TGTGCCAGCAGCGACGGGACTAGCGGGAGGGGGAGAGAGTTCTTC. This translates into CASSDGTSGRGREFF. The rearrangement links TRBV5-4 to TRBJ2-1; TRBD2 aligns across 16 bases. The ends lost 4 bases at V and 14 bases at J; junction bases unmatched: 9. Looked up from germline, CDR1 is SGHNT and CDR2 is YYREEE (reference sequence). The CDR3 covers 15 residues.

This clone has only a few counts. This chain joins TRBV15 and TRBJ1-5; the match to TRBD1 covers 9 bases. V lost 5 bases, J lost 2 bases, and 1 base stayed unmatched. Germline V gene data show CDR1 as LNHNV and CDR2 as YYDKDF (reference sequence). The CDR3 consists of 14 residues. CDR3 nucleotide sequence: TGTGCCACCAGCGACAGGGGGGGCAATCAGCCCCAGCATTTT. Its translation: CATSDRGGNQPQHF.

This clone was counted a few times. The chain combines TRBV19 with TRBJ1-2, with a weak D call TRBD1 (6 bases). V was clipped by 6 bases and J by 4 bases, with 18 bases between them. CDR1 and CDR2 (germline): LNHDA, SQIVND (reference sequence). The CDR3 has 15 residues. In DNA, the CDR3 is TGTGCCAGTAGCCCCAGCGCTGGGGGCTTCTATGGCTACACCTTC. Its protein product is CASSPSAGGFYGYTF.

This clone turned up a few times. J is TRBJ2-7 and V is TRBV9; 9 bases match TRBD1. V was clipped by 3 bases and J by 3 bases; unmatched bases: 1. The germline gives CDR1 SGDLS, CDR2 YYNGEE. The CDR3 totals 13 residues. The CDR3 nucleotides are TGTGCCAGCAGCGGGGGACAGGGCTACGAGCAGTACTTC. Translation: CASSGGQGYEQYF. The full variable domain, with the rest looked up from reference TRBV9 and TRBJ2-7, is DSGVTQTPKHLITATGQRVTLRCSPRSGDLSVYWYQQSLDQGLQFLIQYYNGEERAKGNILERFSAQQFPDLHSELNLSSLELGDSALYFCASSGGQGYEQYFGPGTRLTVT.

The J gene is TRBJ1-2, the V gene TRBV11-2; 11 bases match TRBD1. The CDR3 consists of 14 residues. The junction had 6 bases not matched to a gene; V was cut back by 5 bases and J by 7 bases. Germline V gene data show CDR1 as SGHAT and CDR2 as FQNNGV. This chain's CDR3 is CASSLGQGGSGYTF. The CDR3 DNA reads as TGTGCCAGCAGCCTGGGACAGGGGGGAAGTGGCTACACCTTC.

This clone was found a few times. With only one base between it and a far larger clone, this is likely a read error. The chain carries TRBV7-8 and TRBJ2-7, with a tentative D call TRBD2 (7 bases). Germline-derived CDR1 and CDR2 are SGHVS and FQNEAQ. This CDR3 spans 16 amino acids. The V end lost 2 bases, the J end lost 6 bases, and 20 bases lay between the germline ends. CDR3 DNA: TGTGCCAGCAGCTTACTTGCGGGAGTAGGGGGGGGCGAGCAGTACTTC. It is translated as CASSLLAGVGGGEQYF.

The chain carries TRBV7-9 and TRBJ2-7; D is undetermined. Trimming pared 1 base from V and 2 bases from J, leaving 9 bases between. The CDR3 totals 14 residues. Per the germline V gene, CDR1 is SEHNR and CDR2 is FQNEAQ (reference sequence). Written as DNA, the CDR3 is TGTGCCAGCAGCTTAGTGGGGAACCCCTACGAGCAGTACTTC. Residues: CASSLVGNPYEQYF.

This clone appeared a single time. Within the sample, other DNA sequences also encode this same CDR3. This chain uses TRBV11-2 with TRBJ1-4, with TRBD1 as a possible D gene (6 bases). The ends were cut back, 5 bases at V and 5 bases at J, with 12 bases in the middle. Germline V gene data show CDR1 as SGHAT and CDR2 as FQNNGV. The CDR3 loop spans 14 amino acids. CDR3 sequence: CASSRGQLNEKLFF. The CDR3 bases are TGTGCCAGCAGCCGTGGACAGCTCAATGAAAAACTGTTTTTT.

This chain links TRBV7-9 with TRBJ2-2, with 10 bases identical to TRBD2. This CDR3 has 17 amino acids. CDR1 SEHNR and CDR2 FQNEAQ come from the germline V gene (reference sequence). V lost 6 bases, J lost 6 bases, and 13 bases stayed unmatched. CDR3 sequence (DNA): TGTGCCAGCAGTCGTACCGGGACTAGCGTTCTTTCCGGGGAGCTGTTTTTT. Protein product: CASSRTGTSVLSGELFF.

The J gene is TRBJ1-1, the V gene TRBV19; no firm D call. V was clipped by 3 bases and J by 0 bases, with 14 bases between them. Germline lookup yields CDR1 LNHDA and CDR2 SQIVND (reference sequence). The CDR3 has 16 residues. The CDR3: CASSIGALGLNTEAFF. DNA for the CDR3: TGTGCCAGTAGTATTGGCGCGTTAGGGCTGAACACTGAAGCTTTCTTT. Complete variable domain (other parts from reference TRBV19 and TRBJ1-1): DGGITQSPKYLFRKEGQNVTLSCEQNLNHDAMYWYRQDPGQGLRLIYYSQIVNDFQKGDIAEGYSVSREKKESFPLTVTSAQKNPTAFYLCASSIGALGLNTEAFFGQGTRLTVV.